These 14 T cell receptor beta chains share one sample of origin, sequenced in a study of cytomegalovirus exposure and HLA in healthy donors. Use of 60 Vbeta and 13 Jbeta primers characterized the PCR. Measured with immunoSEQ multiplex PCR; TCRdb has only the in-frame clones, and not every one. Of some 170,000 clones in the sample, more than 65% are singletons; the top ten hold around 1.3%. Sequenced: PBMCs. These receptors were collected from a woman aged 45-65 years in good health and CMV-seronegative.

V and J are TRBV5-8 and TRBJ1-2; tentative D call: TRBD1 (6 bases). The V end was cut by 1 base, the J end by 7 bases, with 14 bases between. CDR1 and CDR2 (germline): SGHTS, YDEGEE. The CDR3 covers 14 residues. The CDR3 region is CASSLWQGSRGYTF. The CDR3, as DNA: TGTGCCAGCAGCTTGTGGCAGGGGTCCCGTGGCTACACCTTC.

The genes are TRBV28 and TRBJ1-1; no clear D gene. The CDR3 loop spans 16 amino acids. The germline V gene encodes CDR1 MDHEN and CDR2 SYDVKM. V lost 5 bases, J lost 6 bases, and 22 bases lay in between. CDR3 sequence: CASSPPLFLVASEAFF. The CDR3 coding sequence is TGTGCCAGCAGTCCGCCGCTATTTCTTGTCGCGTCTGAAGCTTTCTTT.

J is TRBJ1-2 and V is TRBV18, with 7 bases matching TRBD1. Per the germline V gene, CDR1 is KGHSH and CDR2 is LQKENI. J was trimmed by 4 bases and V by 3 bases; bases with no gene match: 20. CDR3 length equals 19 residues. As DNA, the CDR3 is TGTGCCAGCTCACCTACGGGTATGACGACCGGGACAGTCGGCTATGGCTACACCTTC. Encoded protein: CASSPTGMTTGTVGYGYTF.

The chain links TRBV7-8 to TRBJ2-7, with 8 bases aligning to TRBD1. With 4 bases clipped from V and 5 bases from J, the junction kept 10 bases outside the gene matches. The CDR3 covers 15 residues. CDR1 and CDR2 (germline): SGHVS, FQNEAQ. This chain's CDR3 is CASSSSRQGFHEQYF. CDR3 coding DNA: TGTGCCAGCAGCTCGTCGAGACAGGGGTTCCACGAGCAGTACTTC. Full variable domain (remainder filled in from reference TRBV7-8 and TRBJ2-7): GAGVSQSPRYKVAKRGQDVALRCDPISGHVSLFWYQQALGQGPEFLTYFQNEAQLDKSGLPSDRFFAERPEGSVSTLKIQRTQQEDSAVYLCASSSSRQGFHEQYFGPGTRLTVT.

This rearrangement joins TRBV7-5 to TRBJ2-7; the table's TRBD1 call for D was not verified on the DNA. TRBV7-5 is marked as a pseudogene. The CDR3 covers 15 residues. CDR3 protein: CARAQGIKNSYEQYF. CDR3 DNA: TGTGCCAGAGCGCAGGGGATTAAGAACTCCTACGAGCAGTACTTC.

This clone was found once. V usage is TRBV21-1 and J usage is TRBJ1-5; no DNA check was done on the table's D call, TRBD1. TRBV21-1 is noted as a pseudogene. The length of the CDR3 is 17 residues. CDR3 nucleotide sequence: TGTGCCAGCAGCAAAGTAACACAGGACAGGGAGAGCCAGCCCCAGCATTTT. Residues: CASSKVTQDRESQPQHF.

The gene calls are TRBV13 and TRBJ2-7, with 7 bases that match TRBD1. The germline V gene encodes CDR1 PRHDT and CDR2 FYEKMQ (reference sequence). The junction had 6 bases not matched to a gene; V was cut back by 4 bases and J by 3 bases. This CDR3 has 14 residues. Here the CDR3 DNA reads TGTGCCAGCAGCTCCGGACAGGTGGACTACGAGCAGTACTTC. Residues: CASSSGQVDYEQYF.

The chain carries TRBV7-2 and TRBJ2-7; D uncertain. CDR3 length: 11 amino acids. Germline-derived CDR1 and CDR2 are SGHTA and FQGNSA. V was clipped by 4 bases and J by 3 bases, with 4 bases between them. CDR3: CASSYNYEQYF. In DNA, the CDR3 is TGTGCCAGCAGCTATAACTACGAGCAGTACTTC. The variable domain in full, with the rest retrieved from reference TRBV7-2 and TRBJ2-7, is GAGVSQSPSNKVTEKGKDVELRCDPISGHTALYWYRQSLGQGLEFLIYFQGNSAPDKSGLPSDRFSAERTGGSVSTLTIQRTQQEDSAVYLCASSYNYEQYFGPGTRLTVT.

This chain's CDR3 is CASSQVPRGEKLFF. CDR3 nucleotides: TGCGCCAGCAGCCAAGTGCCTAGGGGCGAAAAACTGTTTTTT. The genes are TRBV4-3 and TRBJ1-4, with D possibly TRBD1 on 5 matching bases. Trimming stripped 1 base from V and 8 bases from J, with 11 bases between. The length of the CDR3 is 14 residues. Germline V gene lookup returns CDR1 LGHNA and CDR2 YSLEER.

This chain joins TRBV7-8 and TRBJ2-4; maybe TRBD1 (6 bases). Germline-derived CDR1 and CDR2 are SGHVS and FQNEAQ. V dropped 4 bases and J dropped 9 bases, with 13 bases sitting between them. The length of the CDR3 is 13 residues. The CDR3 reads CASSSPDRSIQYF. DNA for the CDR3: TGTGCCAGCAGCTCACCCGACAGGAGCATTCAGTACTTC.

This clone is a singleton in its sample. The chain joins TRBV19 to TRBJ2-4; D is possibly TRBD1 (8 bases). The ends were cut back, 6 bases at V and 1 base at J, with 19 bases in the middle. The germline CDR1 and CDR2 sequences are LNHDA and SQIVND (reference sequence). The CDR3 is 17 residues long. Here the CDR3 reads CASRPDRAGVAKNIQYF. The CDR3 DNA follows: TGTGCCAGTAGGCCGGACAGGGCGGGGGTCGCCAAAAACATTCAGTACTTC.

This clone has just a few counts. The V and J genes are TRBV7-2 and TRBJ2-7, with 8 bases fitting TRBD2. The germline gives CDR1 SGHTA, CDR2 FQGNSA. CDR3 length: 14 amino acids. V dropped 1 base and J dropped 7; count of bases not matched to a gene: 6. The CDR3 sequence: CASSLGAGTREQYF. CDR3 in DNA: TGTGCCAGCAGCTTAGGGGCAGGGACTAGGGAGCAGTACTTC.

The V gene is TRBV4-2, the J gene TRBJ1-5; the D is unclear. Germline V gene lookup returns CDR1 LGHNA and CDR2 YNFKEQ. CDR3 size: 14 residues. V lost 1 base and J lost 3, with 7 bases in between. The CDR3 loop is CASSQVATNQPQHF. CDR3 nucleotides: TGTGCCAGCAGCCAAGTAGCTACCAATCAGCCCCAGCATTTT.

V and J are TRBV7-9 and TRBJ2-1, with D tentatively TRBD2 (5 bases). V lost 9 bases to trimming and J lost 9 bases, with 12 bases between them. Germline CDR1 is SEHNR and CDR2 is FQNEAQ (reference sequence). There are 11 residues in the CDR3. Here the CDR3 reads CASGVGGEQFF. The DNA for the CDR3 is TGTGCCAGTGGAGTAGGAGGTGAGCAGTTCTTC.